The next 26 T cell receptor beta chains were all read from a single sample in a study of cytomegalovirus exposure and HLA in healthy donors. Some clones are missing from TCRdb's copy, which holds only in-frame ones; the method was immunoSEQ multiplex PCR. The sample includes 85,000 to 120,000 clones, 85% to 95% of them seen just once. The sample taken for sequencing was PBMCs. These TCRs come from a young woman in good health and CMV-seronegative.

In DNA, the CDR3 is TGTGCCAGCGCGGACTCCTACAATGAGCAGTTCTTC. This gives the protein CASADSYNEQFF. V usage is TRBV9 and J usage is TRBJ2-1; D is undetermined. The V gene's germline CDR1 is SGDLS and CDR2 YYNGEE. The CDR3 spans 12 residues. V dropped 7 bases and J dropped 0 bases, with 5 bases sitting between them.

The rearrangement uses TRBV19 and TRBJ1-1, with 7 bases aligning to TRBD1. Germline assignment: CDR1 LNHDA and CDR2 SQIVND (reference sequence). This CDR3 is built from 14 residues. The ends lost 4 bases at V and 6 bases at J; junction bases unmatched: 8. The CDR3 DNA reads TGTGCCAGTAGTACAGACAGGGCGGCCTCTGAAGCTTTCTTT. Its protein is CASSTDRAASEAFF. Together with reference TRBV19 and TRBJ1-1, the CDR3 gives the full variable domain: DGGITQSPKYLFRKEGQNVTLSCEQNLNHDAMYWYRQDPGQGLRLIYYSQIVNDFQKGDIAEGYSVSREKKESFPLTVTSAQKNPTAFYLCASSTDRAASEAFFGQGTRLTVV.

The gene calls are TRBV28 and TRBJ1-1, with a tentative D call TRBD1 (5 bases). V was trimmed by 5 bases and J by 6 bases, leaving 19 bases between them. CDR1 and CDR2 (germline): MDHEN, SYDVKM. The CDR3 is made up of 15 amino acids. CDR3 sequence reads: CASSPGGIGGAEAFF. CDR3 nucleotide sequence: TGTGCCAGCAGTCCAGGCGGGATTGGAGGGGCTGAAGCTTTCTTT.

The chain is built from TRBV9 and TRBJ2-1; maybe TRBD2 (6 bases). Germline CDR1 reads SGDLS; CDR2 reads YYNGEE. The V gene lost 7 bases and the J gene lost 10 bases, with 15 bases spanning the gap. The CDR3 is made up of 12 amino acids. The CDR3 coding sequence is TGTGCCAGCGAGCGAGGAGGGCGAGAGCAGTTCTTC. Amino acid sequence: CASERGGREQFF.

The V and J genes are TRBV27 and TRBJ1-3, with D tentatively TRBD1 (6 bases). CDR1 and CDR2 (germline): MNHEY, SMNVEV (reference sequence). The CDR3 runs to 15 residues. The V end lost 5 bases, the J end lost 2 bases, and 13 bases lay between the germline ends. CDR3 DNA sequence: TGTGCCAGCAGTCCGCAAACAGGGCCTGGAAACACCATATATTTT. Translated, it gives CASSPQTGPGNTIYF.

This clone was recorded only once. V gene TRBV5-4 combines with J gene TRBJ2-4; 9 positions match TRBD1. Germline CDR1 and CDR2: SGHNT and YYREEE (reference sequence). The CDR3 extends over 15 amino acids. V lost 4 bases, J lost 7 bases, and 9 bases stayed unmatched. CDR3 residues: CASSGLGTGSNIQYF. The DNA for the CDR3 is TGTGCCAGCAGCGGGCTTGGGACAGGGAGTAACATTCAGTACTTC.

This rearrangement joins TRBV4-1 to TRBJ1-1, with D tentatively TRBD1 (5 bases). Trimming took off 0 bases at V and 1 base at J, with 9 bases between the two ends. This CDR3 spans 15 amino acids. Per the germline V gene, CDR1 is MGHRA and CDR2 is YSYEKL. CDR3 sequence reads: CASSQDGAANTEAFF. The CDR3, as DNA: TGCGCCAGCAGCCAAGATGGGGCAGCGAACACTGAAGCTTTCTTT.

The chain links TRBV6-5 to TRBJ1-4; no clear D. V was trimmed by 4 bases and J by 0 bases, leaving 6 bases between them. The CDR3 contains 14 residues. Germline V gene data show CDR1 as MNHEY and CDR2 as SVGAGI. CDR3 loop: CASSSGATNEKLFF. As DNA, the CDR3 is TGTGCCAGCAGTTCCGGTGCAACTAATGAAAAACTGTTTTTT.

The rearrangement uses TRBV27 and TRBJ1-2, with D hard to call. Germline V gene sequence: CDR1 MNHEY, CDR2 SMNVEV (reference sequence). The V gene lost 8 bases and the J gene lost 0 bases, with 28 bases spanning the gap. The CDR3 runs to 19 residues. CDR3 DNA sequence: TGTGCCAGCTCCTTCACGGGGAGGTTAGGCGGAGTCCCTAACTATGGCTACACCTTC. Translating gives CASSFTGRLGGVPNYGYTF.

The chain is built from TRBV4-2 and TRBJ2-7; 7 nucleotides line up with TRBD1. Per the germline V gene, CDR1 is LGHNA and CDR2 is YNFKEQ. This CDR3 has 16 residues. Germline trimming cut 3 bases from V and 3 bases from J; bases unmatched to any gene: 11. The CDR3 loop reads CASSHPTGDLGYEQYF. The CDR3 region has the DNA TGTGCCAGCAGCCATCCAACAGGGGATTTAGGCTACGAGCAGTACTTC.

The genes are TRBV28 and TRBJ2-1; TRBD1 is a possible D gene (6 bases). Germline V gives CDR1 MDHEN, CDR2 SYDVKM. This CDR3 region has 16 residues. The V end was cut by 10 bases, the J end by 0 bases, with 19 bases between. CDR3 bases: TGTGCCACCCGGCAGGGGCCGACCAGCTCCTACAATGAGCAGTTCTTC. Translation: CATRQGPTSSYNEQFF.

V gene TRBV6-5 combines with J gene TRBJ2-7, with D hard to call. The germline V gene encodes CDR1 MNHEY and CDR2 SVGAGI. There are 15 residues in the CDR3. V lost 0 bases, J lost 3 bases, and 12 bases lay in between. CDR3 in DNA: TGTGCCAGCAGTTACTCTCTTGGTCAGCGCTACGAGCAGTACTTC. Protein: CASSYSLGQRYEQYF.

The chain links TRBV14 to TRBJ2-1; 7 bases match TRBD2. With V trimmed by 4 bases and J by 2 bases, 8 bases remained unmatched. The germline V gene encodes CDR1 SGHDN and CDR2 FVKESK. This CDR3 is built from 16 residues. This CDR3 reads CASSREAGLPYNEQFF. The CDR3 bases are TGTGCCAGCAGCCGAGAAGCGGGATTACCCTACAATGAGCAGTTCTTC.

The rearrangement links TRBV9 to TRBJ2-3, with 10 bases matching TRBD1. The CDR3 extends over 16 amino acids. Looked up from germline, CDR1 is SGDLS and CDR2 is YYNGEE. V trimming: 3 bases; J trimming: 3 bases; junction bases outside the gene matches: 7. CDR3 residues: CASSGHGTGATDTQYF. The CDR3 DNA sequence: TGTGCCAGCAGCGGACACGGGACAGGGGCAACAGATACGCAGTATTTT.

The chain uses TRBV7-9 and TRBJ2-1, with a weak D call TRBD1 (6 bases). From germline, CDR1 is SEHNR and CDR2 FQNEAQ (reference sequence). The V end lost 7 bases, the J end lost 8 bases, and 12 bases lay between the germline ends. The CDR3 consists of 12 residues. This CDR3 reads CASNNGGYEQFF. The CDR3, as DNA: TGTGCCAGCAACAATGGGGGCTATGAGCAGTTCTTC.

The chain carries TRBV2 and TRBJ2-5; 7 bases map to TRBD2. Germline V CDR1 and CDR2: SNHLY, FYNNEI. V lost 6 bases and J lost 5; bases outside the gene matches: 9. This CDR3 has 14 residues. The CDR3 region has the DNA TGTGCCAGCAGCAAAGGGGTGGGAGGGGAGACCCAGTACTTC. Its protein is CASSKGVGGETQYF.

CDR3 protein: CASSQAGQGLSGELFF. CDR3 sequence (DNA): TGCGCCAGCAGCCAAGCCGGACAGGGTCTATCGGGGGAGCTGTTTTTT. The rearrangement links TRBV4-1 to TRBJ2-2, with 8 bases fitting TRBD1. CDR1 and CDR2 from the germline V gene are MGHRA and YSYEKL. The CDR3 covers 16 residues. V lost 1 base, J lost 8 bases, and 9 bases stayed unmatched.

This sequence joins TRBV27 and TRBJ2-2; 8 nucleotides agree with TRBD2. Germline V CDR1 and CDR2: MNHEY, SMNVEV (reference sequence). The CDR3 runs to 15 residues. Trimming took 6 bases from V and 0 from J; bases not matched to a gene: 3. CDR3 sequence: CASRGAGANTGELFF. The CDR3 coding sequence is TGTGCCAGCAGGGGAGCGGGGGCGAACACCGGGGAGCTGTTTTTT.

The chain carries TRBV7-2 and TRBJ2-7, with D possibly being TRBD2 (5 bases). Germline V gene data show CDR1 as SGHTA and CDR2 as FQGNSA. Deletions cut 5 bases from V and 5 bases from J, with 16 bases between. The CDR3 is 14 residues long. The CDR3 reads CASSRGPTRDEQYF. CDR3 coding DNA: TGTGCCAGCAGCCGAGGTCCAACTAGGGACGAGCAGTACTTC.

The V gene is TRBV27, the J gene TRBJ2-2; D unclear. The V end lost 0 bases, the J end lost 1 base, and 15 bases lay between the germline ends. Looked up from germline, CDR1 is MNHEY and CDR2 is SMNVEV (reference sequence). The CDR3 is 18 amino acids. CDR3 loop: CASSLSLNKAGNTGELFF. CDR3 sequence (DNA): TGTGCCAGCAGTTTATCGCTTAATAAGGCAGGGAACACCGGGGAGCTGTTTTTT.

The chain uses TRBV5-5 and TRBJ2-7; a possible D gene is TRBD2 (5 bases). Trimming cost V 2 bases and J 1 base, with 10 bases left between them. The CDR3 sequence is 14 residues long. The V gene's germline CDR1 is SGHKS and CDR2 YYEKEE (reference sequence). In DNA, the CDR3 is TGTGCCAGCAGCTTAGCGGAATTTTCCTACGAGCAGTACTTC. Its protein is CASSLAEFSYEQYF.

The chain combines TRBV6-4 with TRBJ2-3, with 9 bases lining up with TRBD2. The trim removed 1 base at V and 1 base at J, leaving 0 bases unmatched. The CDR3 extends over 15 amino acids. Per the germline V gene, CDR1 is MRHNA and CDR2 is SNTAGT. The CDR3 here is CASSDLAGGTDTQYF. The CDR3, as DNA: TGTGCCAGCAGTGACTTAGCGGGAGGCACAGATACGCAGTATTTT.

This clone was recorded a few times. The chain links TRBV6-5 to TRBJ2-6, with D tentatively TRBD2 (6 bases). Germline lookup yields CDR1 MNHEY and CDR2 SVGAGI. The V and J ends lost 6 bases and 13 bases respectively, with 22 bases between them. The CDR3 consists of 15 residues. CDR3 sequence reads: CASSSSVVSRLVLTF. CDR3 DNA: TGTGCCAGCAGCTCTAGCGTGGTGAGTCGTTTGGTCCTGACTTTC.

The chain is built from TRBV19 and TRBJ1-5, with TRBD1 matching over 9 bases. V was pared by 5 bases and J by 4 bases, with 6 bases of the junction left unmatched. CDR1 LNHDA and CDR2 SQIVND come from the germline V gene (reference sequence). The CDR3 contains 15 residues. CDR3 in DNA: TGTGCCAGTAGTCCTGGACAGGGGAGAAATCAGCCCCAGCATTTT. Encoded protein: CASSPGQGRNQPQHF.

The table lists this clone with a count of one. The CDR3 DNA follows: TGCGCCAGCAGCCTTGCCAGGGGTGGAGAGACCCAGTACTTC. It encodes CASSLARGGETQYF. V and J are TRBV4-3 and TRBJ2-5, with D possibly TRBD1 on 6 matching bases. Between the trimmed V and J ends, which lost 4 bases and 4 bases, there was a span of 13 bases. Germline V gene sequence: CDR1 LGHNA, CDR2 YSLEER. The CDR3 sequence is 14 residues long.

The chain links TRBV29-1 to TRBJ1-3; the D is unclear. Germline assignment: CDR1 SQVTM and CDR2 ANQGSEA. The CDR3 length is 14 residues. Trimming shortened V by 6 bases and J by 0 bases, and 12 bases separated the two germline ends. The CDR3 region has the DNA TGCAGCGTCGGGGAAATAGACTCTGGAAACACCATATATTTT. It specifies CSVGEIDSGNTIYF.